This record covers a single TCR beta chain. Unique molecular identifiers were built into the TCRbeta library. TCRdb re-analysed the PCR reads in MiXCR, keeping a single row per CDR3 protein. The profile shows 450,000 to 600,000 distinct CDR3 sequences, approximately 30% of them singletons. These data are taken from a study of T-cell reconstitution after alpha-beta-depleted transplantation in children. The source is a human donor who donated a stem cell graft to a child with aplastic anemia. This specimen consisted of PBMCs from the stem cell graft donor, obtained from the stem cell graft.

The DNA for the CDR3 is TGTGCCAGCAGTGAAGCTGACACCCTCACAGATACGCAGTATTTT. This codes for CASSEADTLTDTQYF. This rearrangement joins TRBV2 to TRBJ2-3; no clear D. The V and J ends lost 0 bases and 2 bases respectively, with 9 bases between them. CDR1 is SNHLY and CDR2 is FYNNEI in the germline V gene. The CDR3 contains 15 residues. The whole variable domain, remainder taken from reference TRBV2 and TRBJ2-3, is EPEVTQTPSHQVTQMGQEVILRCVPISNHLYFYWYRQILGQKVEFLVSFYNNEISEKSEIFDDQFSVERPDGSNFTLKIRSTKLEDSAMYFCASSEADTLTDTQYFGPGTRLTVL.